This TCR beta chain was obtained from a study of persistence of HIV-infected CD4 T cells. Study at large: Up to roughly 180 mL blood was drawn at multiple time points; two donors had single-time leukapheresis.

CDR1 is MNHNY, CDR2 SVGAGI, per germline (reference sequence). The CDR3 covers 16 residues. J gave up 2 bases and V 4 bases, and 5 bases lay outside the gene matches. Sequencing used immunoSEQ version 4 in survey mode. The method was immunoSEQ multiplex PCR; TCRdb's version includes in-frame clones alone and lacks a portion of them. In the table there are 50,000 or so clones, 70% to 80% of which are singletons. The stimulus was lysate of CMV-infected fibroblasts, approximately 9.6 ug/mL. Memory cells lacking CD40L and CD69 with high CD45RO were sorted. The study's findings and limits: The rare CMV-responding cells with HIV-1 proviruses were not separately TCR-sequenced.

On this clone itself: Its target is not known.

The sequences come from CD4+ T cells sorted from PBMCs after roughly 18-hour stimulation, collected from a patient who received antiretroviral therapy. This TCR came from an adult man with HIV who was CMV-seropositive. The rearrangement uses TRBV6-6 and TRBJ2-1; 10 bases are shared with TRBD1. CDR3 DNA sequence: TGTGCCAGCAGTTGGGAGGACAGGGGGGCCTACAATGAGCAGTTCTTC. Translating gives CASSWEDRGAYNEQFF.